This TCR beta chain was observed in a study of T cell repertoires in cytomegalovirus infection (dated by TCRdb to about 2019). Regarding the research as a whole: Peptide stimulations targeted recently identified HLA-C-restricted CMV epitopes, whose presentation resists viral immunomodulation, together with well-studied HLA-B-restricted epitopes. Donor HLA type was relevant to the analysis, as public TCR beta signatures indicated carriage of CMV infection together with the matching HLA type.

The sample's treatment or condition label is to be understood as: in vitro stimulation with specific CMV peptide epitopes to enrich CMV-specific T cells. On the study overall, not on this receptor specifically: Carriers of CMV infection plus the relevant HLA type were discriminated by the cumulative frequency of public TCR beta family members in the study cohort and in an independent roughly 400-donor cohort. In the ex vivo response, HLA-C-restricted CMV-specific TCR beta clonotypes were dominant, and in two of eight donors the single most frequent clonotype came from this HLA-C-restricted group.

The instrument given in TCRdb is Illumina HiSeq 1500. TCRdb reanalyzed the raw reads on its own, using fastp at Q25 for trimming and MiXCR for clone calling, and kept in-frame beta chains. Each entry merges the rows of one CDR3 protein and shows their most common DNA and genes. In this sample the table shows 650,000 to 850,000 distinct CDR3 sequences, roughly 29% of which occur a single time. The top ten clonotypes cover over 10% of the sample. V is reduced by 4 bases and J by 0 bases, leaving a spacing of 13 bases between them. The germline V gene supplies CDR1 SGDLS and CDR2 YYNGEE. Measured from the cysteine to the phenylalanine, the CDR3 is 16 residues long. Only CDR3 DNA is held: 48 bases, read in frame from base 1. This clonotype has more than one count but fewer than ten. Its binding antigen is unknown. No much larger clone exists at a distance of one base, and base qualities are not known.

The sample was cultured CD8+ T cells from PBMCs, taken from culture after CMV antigen stimulation. This chain is built from TRBV9 and TRBJ1-4, with TRBD1 perhaps the D gene, on 6 matching bases. The sequence was obtained from a human donor in good health (CMV status not recorded). Some clones in this sample may be carry-over from other donors' samples. The sequenced DNA is TGTGCCAGCAGCCGTGGACAGAGAGCAACTAATGAAAAACTGTTTTTT. Its translation reads: CASSRGQRATNEKLFF.